This TCR beta chain comes out of a study of T cell repertoires in cytomegalovirus infection. Across the whole study: HLA-B-restricted CMV epitopes that are well studied, plus recently identified HLA-C-restricted ones, were used by the study. CMV infection plus the matching HLA type was flagged by public TCR beta signatures.

Germline CDR1 and CDR2: SNHLY and FYNNEI. The ends were cut back, 4 bases at V and 10 bases at J, with 11 bases in the middle. This CDR3 region has 12 residues. TCRdb redid the calling of the reads with MiXCR, one entry per CDR3 protein. The sample includes about 830,000 distinct CDR3 sequences, 30% to 35% of them seen just once. In its sample, this clonotype was seen a few times. Its antigen is unidentified. Findings and caveats of the study: Dominant in the ex vivo response were TCR beta clonotypes restricted by HLA-C and specific for CMV. Summed frequency of public TCR beta families distinguished CMV carriers with the relevant HLA.

This sequence joins TRBV2 and TRBJ2-1; D is unresolved. This specimen consisted of cultured CD8+ T cells from PBMCs, obtained from culture after CMV antigen stimulation. This TCR was recovered from a human donor in good health (CMV status not recorded). Some clones in this sample may be carry-over from other donors' samples. This CDR3 reads CASSGSISEQFF. For the CDR3, the DNA is TGTGCCAGCAGTGGATCGATATCGGAGCAGTTCTTC.